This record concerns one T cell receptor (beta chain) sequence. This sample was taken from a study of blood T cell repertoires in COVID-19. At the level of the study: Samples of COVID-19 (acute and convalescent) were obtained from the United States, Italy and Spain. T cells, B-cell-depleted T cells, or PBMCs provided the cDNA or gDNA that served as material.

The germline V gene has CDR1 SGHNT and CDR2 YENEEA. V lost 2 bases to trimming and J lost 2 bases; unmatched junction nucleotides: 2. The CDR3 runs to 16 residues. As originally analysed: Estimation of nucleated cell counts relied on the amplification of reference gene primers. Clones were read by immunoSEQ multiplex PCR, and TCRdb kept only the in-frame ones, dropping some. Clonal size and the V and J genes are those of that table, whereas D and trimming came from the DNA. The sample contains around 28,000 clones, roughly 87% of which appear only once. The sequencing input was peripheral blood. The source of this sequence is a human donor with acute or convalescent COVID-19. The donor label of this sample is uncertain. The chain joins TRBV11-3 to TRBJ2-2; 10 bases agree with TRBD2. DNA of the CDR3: TGTGCCAGCAGCTTACGGACTAGCGGTAACACCGGGGAGCTGTTTTTT. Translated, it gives CASSLRTSGNTGELFF.